This T cell receptor (beta chain) was recorded in a study of CD8+ T cells in alopecia areata. CDR3 length: 14 amino acids. CDR1 is FNHDT and CDR2 is SITEND in the germline V gene (reference sequence). Sorting of pooled cutaneous lymph node cells used CD4, CD8alpha, NKG2D, NKG2ACE and other markers. In regard to this clone: Gene names follow the mouse nomenclature. The read terminates 4 residues ahead of where the CDR3 ends, so the germline J gene completes it.

Extraction and reverse transcription of RNA yielded cDNA as the sequencing template. TCRdb's copy holds only in-frame clones and misses some; the assay was immunoSEQ multiplex PCR. The sample contains around 300,000 clones, none of them singletons. The receptor comes from a C3H/HeJ mouse with alopecia areata. For this mouse line, the MHC haplotype is H2-k. Sequenced sample: CD4+ T cells sorted from a lymph node. This chain uses TRBV19 with TRBJ2-5, with 9 nucleotides matching TRBD2. CDR3 bases read: TGTGCCAGCACAATACTGGGGGGTGAAGAC. Translating it yields CASTILGGED. The complete CDR3 sequence is CASTILGGEDTQYF.